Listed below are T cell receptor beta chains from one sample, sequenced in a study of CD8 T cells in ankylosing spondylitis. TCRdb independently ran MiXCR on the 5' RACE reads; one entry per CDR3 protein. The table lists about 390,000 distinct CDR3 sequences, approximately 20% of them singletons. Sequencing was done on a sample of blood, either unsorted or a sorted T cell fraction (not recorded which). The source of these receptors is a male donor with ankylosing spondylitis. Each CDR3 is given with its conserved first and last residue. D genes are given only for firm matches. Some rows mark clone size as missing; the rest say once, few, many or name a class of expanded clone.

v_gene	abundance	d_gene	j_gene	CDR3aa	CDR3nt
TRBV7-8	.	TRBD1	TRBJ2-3	CASSLSGTGDDTQYF	TGTGCCAGCAGCTTGAGCGGGACAGGGGACGATACGCAGTATTTT
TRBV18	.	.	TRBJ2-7	CASSPQLAYEQYF	TGTGCCAGCTCACCCCAATTGGCCTACGAGCAGTACTTC
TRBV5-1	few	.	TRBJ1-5	CASSLAGWGNQPQHF	TGCGCCAGCAGCTTGGCAGGTTGGGGTAATCAGCCCCAGCATTTT
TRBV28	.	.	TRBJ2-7	CASGQGNPYEQYF	TGTGCCAGCGGCCAGGGGAACCCCTACGAGCAGTACTTC
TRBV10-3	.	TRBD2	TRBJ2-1	CAITRAGNEQFF	TGTGCCATCACCCGAGCGGGGAATGAGCAGTTCTTC
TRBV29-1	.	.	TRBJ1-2	CSVETLGARGYTF	TGCAGCGTTGAGACCCTAGGGGCGCGGGGCTACACCTTC
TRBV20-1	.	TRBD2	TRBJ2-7	CSAPDQLAGVGSYEQYF	TGCAGTGCCCCTGATCAGCTAGCGGGAGTAGGCTCCTACGAGCAGTACTTC
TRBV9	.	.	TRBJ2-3	CASSVKLALEFSPDTQYF	TGTGCCAGCAGCGTCAAACTAGCACTGGAGTTCTCACCAGATACGCAGTATTTT
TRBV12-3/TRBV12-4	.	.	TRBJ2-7	CASSTGTLSREQYF	TGTGCCAGCAGCACCGGGACTCTGAGTCGCGAGCAGTACTTC
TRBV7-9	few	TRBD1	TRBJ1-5	CASSPGTGFQPQHF	TGTGCCAGCAGCCCAGGGACAGGGTTTCAGCCCCAGCATTTT
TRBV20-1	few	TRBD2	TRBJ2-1	CSASGRNEQFF	TGCAGTGCTAGCGGGAGGAATGAGCAGTTCTTC
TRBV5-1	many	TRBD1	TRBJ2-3	CATKGQASTDTQYF	TGCGCCACCAAGGGACAGGCGAGCACAGATACGCAGTATTTT
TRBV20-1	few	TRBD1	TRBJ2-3	CSARDGTASTDTQYF	TGCAGTGCTAGGGACGGGACAGCTAGCACAGATACGCAGTATTTT
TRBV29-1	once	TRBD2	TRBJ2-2	CSASGRENTGELFF	TGCAGCGCCAGCGGGAGGGAGAACACCGGGGAGCTGTTTTTT
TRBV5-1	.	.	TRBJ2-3	CASSLRSTDTQYF	TGCGCCAGCAGCTTGCGGTCCACAGATACGCAGTATTTT
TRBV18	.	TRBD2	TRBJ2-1	CASSPLQLAYNEQFF	TGTGCCAGCTCACCTCTACAACTAGCGTACAATGAGCAGTTCTTC
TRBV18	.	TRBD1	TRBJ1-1	CASSPRQGVDTEAFF	TGTGCCAGCTCACCTCGACAGGGGGTAGACACTGAAGCTTTCTTT